Detailed here is one T cell receptor (beta chain). These data are taken from a study of T cell responses to AZD1222 COVID-19 vaccine. Germline CDR1 is SGHTA and CDR2 is FQGNSA. V was shortened by 3 bases and J by 6 bases, with 12 bases between the two germline ends. This CDR3 has 15 amino acids. Profiling relied on immunoSEQ multiplex PCR, and the TCRdb table lists in-frame clones only, not all of them. The sample carries around 120,000 clones, approximately 90% recorded once. The sequence was collected from an adult in good health. The genes are TRBV7-2 and TRBJ1-6, with D possibly matching TRBD1 (6 bases). This sample comprised peripheral blood, obtained on day 0 of AZD1222 vaccination. CDR3 amino acids: CASSFRGQPNSPLHF. The CDR3 DNA is TGTGCCAGCAGCTTTCGCGGACAGCCTAATTCACCCCTCCACTTT.